Each of the 11 T cell receptor beta chains below was sequenced from the same sample in a study of breast tumors, draining lymph nodes, adjacent tissues. Breast cancer patients provided tissue from their axillary draining lymph nodes. TCRdb redid the calling of the multiplex PCR reads with MiXCR, one entry per CDR3 protein. Of approximately 130,000 distinct CDR3 sequences listed, 21% are singletons. Specimen: axillary lymph node tissue. These receptors originate from a female donor with breast cancer. Some clones in this sample may be carry-over from other donors' samples.

This clonotype was picked up many times. The genes are TRBV20-1 and TRBJ1-2, with D possibly TRBD1 on 5 matching bases. The CDR3 spans 15 residues. Germline V gene lookup returns CDR1 DFQATT and CDR2 SNEGSKA (reference sequence). Trimming pared 0 bases from V and 4 bases from J, leaving 15 bases between. CDR3 coding DNA: TGCAGTGCTAGAGATAGGTTTGGGGGATCCTATGGCTACACCTTC. Protein sequence: CSARDRFGGSYGYTF.

About this clonotype: With a much larger clone just one base away, this may be a read error. The chain recombines TRBV19 with TRBJ2-7; 8 bases are a match to TRBD2. Germline CDR1 is LNHDA and CDR2 is SQIVND (reference sequence). With V trimmed by 2 bases and J by 4 bases, 13 bases remained unmatched. CDR3 length: 17 residues. CDR3 nucleotide sequence: TGTGCCAGTAGTATAATCCCCCGACTAGCGAGAGGATACGAGCAGTACTTC. Encoded protein: CASSIIPRLARGYEQYF.

The count of this clonotype is one. This may arise from a read error, as a much more abundant clone is one base away. This chain links TRBV27 with TRBJ2-3, with TRBD2 matching over 7 bases. Looked up from germline, CDR1 is MNHEY and CDR2 is SMNVEV (reference sequence). The J segment lost 4 bases and the V segment lost 7 bases, leaving 8 bases of the junction unmatched. The CDR3 is 14 amino acids. CDR3 bases: TGTGCCAGCAAATATGGGACTATCGCAGATACGCAGTATTTT. Its protein is CASKYGTIADTQYF.

There are many counts of this clonotype. The V gene is TRBV5-6, the J gene TRBJ2-7, with D unclear. The CDR3 spans 19 residues. The V and J ends lost 1 base and 9 bases respectively, with 32 bases between them. In germline, CDR1 is SGHDT, CDR2 YYEEEE. CDR3 sequence reads: CASSLRRVGSYVGAMWQYF. Here the CDR3 DNA reads TGTGCCAGCAGCTTGCGACGGGTAGGAAGTTACGTAGGCGCTATGTGGCAGTACTTC.

This clonotype was detected ten times or more. The genes are TRBV5-6 and TRBJ2-7; D ambiguous. The V end was cut by 0 bases, the J end by 5 bases, with 3 bases between. From germline, CDR1 is SGHDT and CDR2 YYEEEE. The CDR3 consists of 11 residues. This chain's CDR3 is CASSLGDEQYF. In DNA, the CDR3 is TGTGCCAGCAGCTTGGGGGACGAGCAGTACTTC.

V is TRBV5-1 and J is TRBJ1-1, with D possibly TRBD1 on 5 matching bases. The V and J ends lost 0 bases and 5 bases respectively, with 11 bases between them. This CDR3 contains 14 residues. The V gene's germline CDR1 is SGHRS and CDR2 YFSETQ. The CDR3 DNA is TGCGCCAGCAGCTTGGAAGGGGTTCGAACTGAAGCTTTCTTT. Protein product: CASSLEGVRTEAFF.

This clonotype has at least ten counts. V is TRBV5-1 and J is TRBJ2-2; D could derive from TRBD1 or TRBD2 (6 bases each). The CDR3 runs to 16 residues. The V gene's germline CDR1 is SGHRS and CDR2 YFSETQ. The germline V and J ends were trimmed by 4 bases and 3 bases, with 16 bases remaining between them. CDR3 sequence (DNA): TGCGCCAGCAGCCCACAGGGAGGTGAGGACACCGGGGAGCTGTTTTTT. Translation gives CASSPQGGEDTGELFF. Drawing the rest from reference TRBV5-1 and TRBJ2-2, the complete variable domain is KAGVTQTPRYLIKTRGQQVTLSCSPISGHRSVSWYQQTPGQGLQFLFEYFSETQRNKGNFPGRFSGRQFSNSRSEMNVSTLELGDSALYLCASSPQGGEDTGELFFGEGSRLTVL.

The rearrangement joins TRBV6-6 to TRBJ2-5; 7 nucleotides match TRBD1. The V segment lost 4 bases and the J segment 4 bases; nucleotides outside the gene matches: 9. The CDR3 spans 15 residues. Germline V gene data show CDR1 as MNHNY and CDR2 as SVGAGI (reference sequence). The CDR3 loop is CASSFKGAGRETQYF. The CDR3 DNA sequence: TGTGCCAGCAGTTTTAAGGGGGCAGGGCGAGAGACCCAGTACTTC.

This clonotype was counted many times. V usage is TRBV7-8 and J usage is TRBJ2-3, with a tentative D call TRBD2 (5 bases). Trimming stripped 1 base from V and 4 bases from J, with 9 bases between. The CDR3 is 14 residues long. The germline V gene encodes CDR1 SGHVS and CDR2 FQNEAQ. This CDR3 is CASSLVSVADTQYF. CDR3 nucleotide sequence: TGTGCCAGCAGCTTAGTTAGCGTTGCAGATACGCAGTATTTT.

Remarks on this clonotype: One base away lies a much larger clone, so this may be a sequencing read error. The chain has TRBV19 and TRBJ2-7; tentatively, D is TRBD1 or TRBD2 (5 bases each). Looked up from germline, CDR1 is LNHDA and CDR2 is SQIVND (reference sequence). This CDR3 region has 16 residues. The CDR3 sequence is CANSTRKGTAKNEQYF. CDR3 DNA: TGTGCCAATAGTACGCGGAAGGGGACCGCCAAGAACGAGCAGTACTTC.

This clonotype showed up many times. The chain couples TRBV7-3 to TRBJ2-3; maybe TRBD1 (5 bases). The CDR3 is 11 amino acids. Between the trimmed V and J ends, which lost 6 bases and 11 bases, there was a span of 12 bases. Germline V CDR1 and CDR2: SGHTA, FQGTGA. The CDR3 region has the DNA TGTGCCAGCAGTAATTTAGGGGAGCAGTATTTT. Protein: CASSNLGEQYF. Filled out from reference TRBV7-3 and TRBJ2-3, the complete variable domain reads GAGVSQTPSNKVTEKGKYVELRCDPISGHTALYWYRQSLGQGPEFLIYFQGTGAADDSGLPNDRFFAVRPEGSVSTLKIQRTERGDSAVYLCASSNLGEQYFGPGTRLTVL.